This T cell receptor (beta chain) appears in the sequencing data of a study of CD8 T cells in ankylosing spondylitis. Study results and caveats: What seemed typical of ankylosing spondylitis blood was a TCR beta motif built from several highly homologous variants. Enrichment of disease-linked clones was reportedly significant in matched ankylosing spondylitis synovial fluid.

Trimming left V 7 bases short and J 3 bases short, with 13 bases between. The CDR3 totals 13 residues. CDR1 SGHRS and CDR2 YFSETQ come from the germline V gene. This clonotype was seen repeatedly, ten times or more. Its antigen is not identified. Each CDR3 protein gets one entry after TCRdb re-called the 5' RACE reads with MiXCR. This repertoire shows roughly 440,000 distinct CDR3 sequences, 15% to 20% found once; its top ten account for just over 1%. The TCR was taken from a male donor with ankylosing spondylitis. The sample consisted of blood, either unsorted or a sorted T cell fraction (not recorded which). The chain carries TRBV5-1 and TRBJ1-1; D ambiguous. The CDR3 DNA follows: TGCGCCAGCGCGATTAGTAGGGACACTGAAGCTTTCTTT. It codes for CASAISRDTEAFF.